This is a list of T cell receptor beta chains from one sample in a study of HIV-infected patients and healthy controls. Using its own MiXCR run on the 5' RACE reads, TCRdb lists one record per CDR3 protein. The table has tens of thousands of distinct CDR3 sequences, 8.5% to 9% seen once. Sequenced sample: blood. Receptors were obtained from an adult in good health. The CDR3 runs from the conserved cysteine through the conserved F or W. Fields, in order: CDR3 length, J gene, clone size, D gene, V gene, CDR3 protein, CDR3 DNA. D genes are given only for firm matches. Part of the rows lack a size; the others show once, few, many or a class for expanded clones.

cdr3_length: 16
j_call: TRBJ2-2
clone_size: medium-sized
d_call: TRBD2
v_call: TRBV7-2
cdr3_aa: CASSLLAGGNTGELFF
cdr3_nt: TGTGCCAGCAGCCTTTTAGCGGGGGGGAACACCGGGGAGCTGTTTTTT

cdr3_length: 17
j_call: TRBJ1-1
clone_size: many
d_call: TRBD1
v_call: TRBV28
cdr3_aa: CASSLLGTGRRGTEAFF
cdr3_nt: TGTGCCAGCAGTTTACTCGGGACAGGGCGAAGAGGGACTGAAGCTTTCTTT

cdr3_length: 16
j_call: TRBJ1-5
clone_size: NA
d_call: TRBD1
v_call: TRBV25-1
cdr3_aa: CASSERGQGGNQPQHF
cdr3_nt: TGTGCCAGCAGTGAGCGGGGACAGGGGGGAAATCAGCCCCAGCATTTT

cdr3_length: 15
j_call: TRBJ2-1
clone_size: many
d_call: TRBD2
v_call: TRBV5-1
cdr3_aa: CASSFSGLSYNEQFF
cdr3_nt: TGCGCCAGCAGCTTTAGCGGGCTGTCCTACAATGAGCAGTTCTTC

cdr3_length: 17
j_call: TRBJ2-4
clone_size: many
d_call: NA
v_call: TRBV6-5
cdr3_aa: CASSYSKAGIAKNIQYF
cdr3_nt: TGTGCCAGCAGTTACTCGAAGGCGGGTATAGCCAAAAACATTCAGTACTTC

cdr3_length: 19
j_call: TRBJ2-3
clone_size: many
d_call: TRBD1
v_call: TRBV30
cdr3_aa: CAWSVLVPSRDRVSDTQYF
cdr3_nt: TGTGCCTGGAGTGTACTAGTCCCGTCCCGGGACAGGGTATCAGATACGCAGTATTTT

cdr3_length: 14
j_call: TRBJ1-2
clone_size: many
d_call: NA
v_call: TRBV6-5
cdr3_aa: CASSYQQGYYGYTF
cdr3_nt: TGTGCCAGCAGTTACCAGCAGGGCTACTATGGCTACACCTTC

cdr3_length: 16
j_call: TRBJ2-7
clone_size: few
d_call: TRBD1
v_call: TRBV7-9
cdr3_aa: CASSLLATGATYEQYF
cdr3_nt: TGTGCCAGCAGCTTATTAGCGACAGGGGCGACCTACGAGCAGTACTTC

cdr3_length: 14
j_call: TRBJ2-1
clone_size: many
d_call: NA
v_call: TRBV29-1
cdr3_aa: CSGGTGTSKEEQFF
cdr3_nt: TGCAGCGGGGGGACCGGGACTTCAAAGGAGGAGCAGTTCTTC

cdr3_length: 13
j_call: TRBJ2-7
clone_size: many
d_call: NA
v_call: TRBV4-2
cdr3_aa: CASSQFTGYEQYF
cdr3_nt: TGTGCCAGCAGCCAATTCACAGGGTACGAGCAGTACTTC

cdr3_length: 15
j_call: TRBJ2-1
clone_size: few
d_call: TRBD2
v_call: TRBV15
cdr3_aa: CATSRSAGGLREQFF
cdr3_nt: TGTGCCACCAGCCGCTCAGCGGGGGGGCTCCGTGAGCAGTTCTTC

cdr3_length: 15
j_call: TRBJ2-5
clone_size: medium-sized
d_call: NA
v_call: TRBV11-2
cdr3_aa: CASSFRQGGQETQYF
cdr3_nt: TGTGCCAGCAGCTTCCGGCAGGGTGGGCAAGAGACCCAGTACTTC

cdr3_length: 13
j_call: TRBJ2-5
clone_size: many
d_call: NA
v_call: TRBV3-1
cdr3_aa: CASSRTSGETQYF
cdr3_nt: TGTGCCAGCAGCCGCACTAGTGGAGAGACCCAGTACTTC

cdr3_length: 13
j_call: TRBJ1-2
clone_size: many
d_call: TRBD1
v_call: TRBV27
cdr3_aa: CASRTRGPYGYTF
cdr3_nt: TGTGCCAGCAGGACCAGGGGGCCATATGGCTACACCTTC

cdr3_length: 16
j_call: TRBJ1-6
clone_size: few
d_call: TRBD1
v_call: TRBV5-6
cdr3_aa: CASSPRQGSYNSPLHF
cdr3_nt: TGTGCCAGCAGCCCCAGACAGGGCTCCTATAATTCACCCCTCCACTTT

cdr3_length: 12
j_call: TRBJ1-1
clone_size: many
d_call: NA
v_call: TRBV11-2
cdr3_aa: CATSGRYTEAFF
cdr3_nt: TGTGCCACCAGCGGGCGGTACACTGAAGCTTTCTTT

cdr3_length: 15
j_call: TRBJ1-6
clone_size: few
d_call: NA
v_call: TRBV2
cdr3_aa: CASSERTAGGSPLHF
cdr3_nt: TGTGCCAGCAGCGAGCGGACCGCCGGAGGTTCACCCCTCCACTTT

cdr3_length: 14
j_call: TRBJ1-5
clone_size: many
d_call: NA
v_call: TRBV29-1
cdr3_aa: CSALGPFDNQPQHF
cdr3_nt: TGCAGCGCCCTTGGGCCTTTCGACAATCAGCCCCAGCATTTT

cdr3_length: 16
j_call: TRBJ2-5
clone_size: many
d_call: NA
v_call: TRBV9
cdr3_aa: CASSVDRGGAGETQYF
cdr3_nt: TGTGCCAGCAGCGTAGATAGAGGAGGGGCAGGGGAGACCCAGTACTTC

cdr3_length: 16
j_call: TRBJ1-1
clone_size: NA
d_call: TRBD1
v_call: TRBV6-4
cdr3_aa: CASSCRGAHKDTEAFF
cdr3_nt: TGTGCCAGCAGTTGCAGGGGGGCCCATAAAGACACTGAAGCTTTCTTT

cdr3_length: 14
j_call: TRBJ1-1
clone_size: many
d_call: NA
v_call: TRBV11-2
cdr3_aa: CASLQPGANTEAFF
cdr3_nt: TGTGCCAGCCTGCAACCGGGGGCGAACACTGAAGCTTTCTTT

cdr3_length: 15
j_call: TRBJ2-5
clone_size: medium-sized
d_call: TRBD2
v_call: TRBV25-1
cdr3_aa: CASSLPSGVQETQYF
cdr3_nt: TGTGCCAGCAGTCTCCCTAGCGGGGTACAAGAGACCCAGTACTTC

cdr3_length: 17
j_call: TRBJ1-1
clone_size: NA
d_call: TRBD1
v_call: TRBV6-5
cdr3_aa: CASSYAPGGGQGTEAFF
cdr3_nt: TGTGCCAGCAGTTACGCCCCGGGAGGGGGCCAGGGCACTGAAGCTTTCTTT

cdr3_length: 18
j_call: TRBJ2-1
clone_size: NA
d_call: NA
v_call: TRBV7-9
cdr3_aa: CASRKEPGRLKPNNEQFF
cdr3_nt: TGTGCCAGCCGAAAAGAGCCGGGGCGACTAAAGCCCAACAATGAGCAGTTCTTC

cdr3_length: 15
j_call: TRBJ1-1
clone_size: many
d_call: NA
v_call: TRBV13
cdr3_aa: CASSSTETLNTEAFF
cdr3_nt: TGTGCCAGCAGCTCGACAGAGACTCTTAACACTGAAGCTTTCTTT

cdr3_length: 14
j_call: TRBJ2-7
clone_size: many
d_call: NA
v_call: TRBV27
cdr3_aa: CASSSPGPAYEQYF
cdr3_nt: TGTGCCAGCAGTTCACCGGGACCCGCCTACGAGCAGTACTTC

cdr3_length: 11
j_call: TRBJ1-2
clone_size: many
d_call: NA
v_call: TRBV29-1
cdr3_aa: CSVGRGYGYTF
cdr3_nt: TGCAGCGTTGGCAGGGGATATGGCTACACCTTC

cdr3_length: 14
j_call: TRBJ1-5
clone_size: many
d_call: TRBD1
v_call: TRBV30
cdr3_aa: CAWSSGTGDQPQHF
cdr3_nt: TGTGCCTGGAGTTCCGGGACAGGGGATCAGCCCCAGCATTTT

cdr3_length: 17
j_call: TRBJ2-7
clone_size: NA
d_call: NA
v_call: TRBV7-3
cdr3_aa: CASSSPEFRDTSYEQYF
cdr3_nt: TGTGCCAGCAGCTCCCCAGAGTTCAGGGACACCTCCTACGAGCAGTACTTC

cdr3_length: 13
j_call: TRBJ1-2
clone_size: many
d_call: NA
v_call: TRBV3-1
cdr3_aa: CASSQGSYNGYTF
cdr3_nt: TGTGCCAGCAGCCAGGGCAGTTATAATGGCTACACCTTC